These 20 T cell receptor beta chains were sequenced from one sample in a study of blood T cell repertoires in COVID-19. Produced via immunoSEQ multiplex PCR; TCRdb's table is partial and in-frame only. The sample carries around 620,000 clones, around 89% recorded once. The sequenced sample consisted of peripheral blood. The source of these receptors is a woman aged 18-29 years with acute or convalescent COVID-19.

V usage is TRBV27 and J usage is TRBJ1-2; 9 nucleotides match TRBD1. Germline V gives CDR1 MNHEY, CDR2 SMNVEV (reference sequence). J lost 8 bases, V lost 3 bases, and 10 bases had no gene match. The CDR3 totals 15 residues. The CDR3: CASSLGQGGVKGYTF. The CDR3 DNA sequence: TGTGCCAGCAGTTTGGGACAGGGAGGGGTGAAAGGCTACACCTTC.

CDR3 sequence: CASSVGGLAGVETQYF. CDR3 nucleotides: TGTGCCAGCAGCGTAGGAGGACTAGCGGGGGTGGAGACCCAGTACTTC. The chain joins TRBV9 to TRBJ2-5; TRBD2 agrees at 13 bases. This CDR3 is built from 16 residues. Germline loops: CDR1 SGDLS, CDR2 YYNGEE. V trimming: 0 bases; J trimming: 5 bases; junction bases outside the gene matches: 4.

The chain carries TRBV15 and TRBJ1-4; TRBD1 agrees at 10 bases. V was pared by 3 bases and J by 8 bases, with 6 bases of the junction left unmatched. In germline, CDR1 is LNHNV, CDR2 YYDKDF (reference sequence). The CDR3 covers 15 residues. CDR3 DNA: TGTGCCACCAGCAGGGGACAGGGGTGGGGGGAAAAACTGTTTTTT. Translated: CATSRGQGWGEKLFF.

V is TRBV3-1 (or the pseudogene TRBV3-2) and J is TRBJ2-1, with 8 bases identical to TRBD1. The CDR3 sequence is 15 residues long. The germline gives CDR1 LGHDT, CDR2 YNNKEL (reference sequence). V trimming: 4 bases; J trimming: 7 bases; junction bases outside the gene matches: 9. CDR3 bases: TGTGCCAGCAGCCCCTTTTGGACAGGGCAAAATGAGCAGTTCTTC. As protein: CASSPFWTGQNEQFF.

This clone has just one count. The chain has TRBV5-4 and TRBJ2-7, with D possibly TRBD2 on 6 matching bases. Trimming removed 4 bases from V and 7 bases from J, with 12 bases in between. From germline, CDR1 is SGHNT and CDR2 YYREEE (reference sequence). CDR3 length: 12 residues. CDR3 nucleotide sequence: TGTGCCAGCAGCCCCCGGGGGACGGAGCAGTACTTC. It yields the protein CASSPRGTEQYF.

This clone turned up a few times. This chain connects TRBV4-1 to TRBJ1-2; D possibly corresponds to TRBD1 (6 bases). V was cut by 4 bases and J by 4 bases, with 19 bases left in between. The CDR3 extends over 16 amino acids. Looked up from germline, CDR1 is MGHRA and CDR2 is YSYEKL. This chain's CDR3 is CASSPVASGEGYGYTF. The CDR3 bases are TGCGCCAGCAGCCCGGTTGCGTCAGGGGAAGGCTATGGCTACACCTTC.

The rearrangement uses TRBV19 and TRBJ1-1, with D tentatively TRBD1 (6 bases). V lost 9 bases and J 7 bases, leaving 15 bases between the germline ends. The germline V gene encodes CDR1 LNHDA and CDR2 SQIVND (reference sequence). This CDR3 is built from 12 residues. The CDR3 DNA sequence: TGTGCCAGCCGGGGGGGCCTTTATGAAGCTTTCTTT. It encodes CASRGGLYEAFF.

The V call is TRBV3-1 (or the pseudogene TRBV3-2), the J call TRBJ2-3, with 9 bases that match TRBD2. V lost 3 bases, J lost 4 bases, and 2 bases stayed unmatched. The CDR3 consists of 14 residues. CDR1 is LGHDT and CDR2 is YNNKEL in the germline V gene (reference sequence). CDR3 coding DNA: TGTGCCAGCAGCCAGCGGGGGGGCCCAGATACGCAGTATTTT. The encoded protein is CASSQRGGPDTQYF.

The CDR3 region is CASRPIAGGLDTQYF. The CDR3 DNA reads TGCGCCAGCAGACCGATAGCGGGGGGGCTGGATACGCAGTATTTT. V is TRBV5-1 and J is TRBJ2-3; 11 bases match TRBD2. Trimming cost V 5 bases and J 6 bases; bases outside gene matches: 8. The CDR3 covers 15 residues. CDR1 is SGHRS, CDR2 YFSETQ, per germline.

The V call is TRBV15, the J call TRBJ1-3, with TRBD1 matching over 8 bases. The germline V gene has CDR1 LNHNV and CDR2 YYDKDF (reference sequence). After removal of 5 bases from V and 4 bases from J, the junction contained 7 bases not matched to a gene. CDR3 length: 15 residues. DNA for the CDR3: TGTGCCACCAGCGGGTCCAGGGGGCTCGGAAACACCATATATTTT. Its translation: CATSGSRGLGNTIYF. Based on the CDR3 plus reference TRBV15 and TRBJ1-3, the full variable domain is DAMVIQNPRYQVTQFGKPVTLSCSQTLNHNVMYWYQQKSSQAPKLLFHYYDKDFNNEADTPDNFQSRRPNTSFCFLDIRSPGLGDTAMYLCATSGSRGLGNTIYFGEGSWLTVV.

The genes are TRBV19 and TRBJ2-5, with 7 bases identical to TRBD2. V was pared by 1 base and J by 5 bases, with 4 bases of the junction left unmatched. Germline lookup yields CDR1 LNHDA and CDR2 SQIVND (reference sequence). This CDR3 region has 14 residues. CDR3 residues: CASSIAAGVETQYF. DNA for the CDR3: TGTGCCAGTAGTATAGCCGCGGGGGTGGAGACCCAGTACTTC.

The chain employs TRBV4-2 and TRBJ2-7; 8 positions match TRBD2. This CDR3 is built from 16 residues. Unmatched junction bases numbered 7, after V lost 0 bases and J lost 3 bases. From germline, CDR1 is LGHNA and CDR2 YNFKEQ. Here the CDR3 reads CASSQDRGAGGYEQYF. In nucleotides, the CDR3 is TGTGCCAGCAGCCAAGATAGGGGCGCGGGGGGCTACGAGCAGTACTTC.

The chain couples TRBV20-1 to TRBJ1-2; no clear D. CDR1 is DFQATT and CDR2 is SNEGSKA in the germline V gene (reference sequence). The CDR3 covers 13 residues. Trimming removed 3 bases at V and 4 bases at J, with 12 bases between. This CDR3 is CSASIAGSYGYTF. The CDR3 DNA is TGCAGTGCTAGTATTGCTGGGAGCTATGGCTACACCTTC.

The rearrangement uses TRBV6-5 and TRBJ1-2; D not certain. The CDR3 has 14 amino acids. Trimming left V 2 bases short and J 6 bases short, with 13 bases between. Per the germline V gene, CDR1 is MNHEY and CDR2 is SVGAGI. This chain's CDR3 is CASSYADRADGYTF. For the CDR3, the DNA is TGTGCCAGCAGTTACGCGGATAGAGCCGATGGCTACACCTTC.

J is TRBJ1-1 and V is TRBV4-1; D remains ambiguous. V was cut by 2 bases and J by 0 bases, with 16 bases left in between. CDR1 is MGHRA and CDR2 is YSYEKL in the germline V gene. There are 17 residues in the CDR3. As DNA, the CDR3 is TGCGCCAGCAGCCAACTAAGTCTCCGGGTCATGAACACTGAAGCTTTCTTT. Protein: CASSQLSLRVMNTEAFF.

CDR3 bases: TGTGCCAGCAGCCAAGCCCCTTTGGGGGCTACCTACGAGCAGTACTTC. Amino acids: CASSQAPLGATYEQYF. The V and J genes are TRBV7-9 and TRBJ2-7, with D maybe TRBD1 (6 bases). The V gene lost 5 bases and the J gene lost 2 bases, with 19 bases spanning the gap. CDR3 length equals 16 residues. Looked up from germline, CDR1 is SEHNR and CDR2 is FQNEAQ (reference sequence).

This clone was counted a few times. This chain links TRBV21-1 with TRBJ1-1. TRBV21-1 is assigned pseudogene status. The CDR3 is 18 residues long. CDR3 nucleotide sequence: TGTGCCAGCAGCAAAGGTCTTGCGTGGGAGGGGTCGAACACTGAAGCTTTCTTT. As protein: CASSKGLAWEGSNTEAFF.

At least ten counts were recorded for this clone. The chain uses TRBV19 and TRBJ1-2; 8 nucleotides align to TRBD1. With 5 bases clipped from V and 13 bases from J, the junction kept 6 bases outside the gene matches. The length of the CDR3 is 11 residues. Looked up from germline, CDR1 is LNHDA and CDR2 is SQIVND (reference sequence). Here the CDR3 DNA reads TGTGCCAGTAGTTGGACAGGGAGGACCACCTTC. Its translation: CASSWTGRTTF.

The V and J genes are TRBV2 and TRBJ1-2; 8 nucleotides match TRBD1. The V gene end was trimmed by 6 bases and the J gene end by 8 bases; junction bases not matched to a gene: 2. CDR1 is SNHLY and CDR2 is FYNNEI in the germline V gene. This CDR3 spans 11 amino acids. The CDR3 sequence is CASRTGEGYTF. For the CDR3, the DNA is TGTGCCAGCAGGACAGGGGAAGGCTACACCTTC.

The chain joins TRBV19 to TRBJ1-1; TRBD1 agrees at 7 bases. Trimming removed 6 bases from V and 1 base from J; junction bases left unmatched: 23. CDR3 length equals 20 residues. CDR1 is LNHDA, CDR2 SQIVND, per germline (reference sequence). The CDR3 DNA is TGTGCCAGTAGGATTAAGCCGGGACAGCGTATCCTATTGGGGAACACTGAAGCTTTCTTT. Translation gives CASRIKPGQRILLGNTEAFF.